This is a list of T cell receptor beta chains from one sample in a study of cytomegalovirus exposure and HLA in healthy donors. Measured with immunoSEQ multiplex PCR; TCRdb has only the in-frame clones, and not every one. Counted here are approximately 70,000 clones, about 71% occurring once; the ten biggest clones make up approximately 7.8%. Sequencing was performed on PBMCs. The receptors come from a man between 60 and 75 years old in good health and CMV-seropositive. Each CDR3 is given with its conserved first and last residue. The size entry is marked missing in some rows and otherwise reads once, few, many or a size class.

V,size,J,CDR3
TRBV7-9,.,TRBJ2-5,CASSLAAGVETQYF
TRBV11-3,.,TRBJ2-7,CASSLFTSGAYEQYF
TRBV23-1,.,TRBJ2-7,CASSQTKGGRFDEQYF
TRBV5-1,.,TRBJ1-3,CASSLGTVSGNTIYF
TRBV5-1,.,TRBJ2-3,CASSLTGATYSTDTQYF
TRBV7-9,.,TRBJ1-2,CASSPRGVQGYTF
TRBV6-5,.,TRBJ2-4,CASSPDRIKNIQYF
TRBV6-1,once,TRBJ1-1,CASSEWGGSGTEAFF
TRBV6-5,.,TRBJ2-7,CASSNQGRASYEQYF
TRBV7-8,.,TRBJ2-2,CASSPRTGGVTGELFF
TRBV27,.,TRBJ2-2,CASRPSGRANTGELFF
TRBV9,.,TRBJ2-3,CASSEDPGLAGVQYF
TRBV4-1,.,TRBJ2-5,CASSQSLAGGEETQYF
TRBV6-5,.,TRBJ2-7,CASSFSGTVLSYEQYF
TRBV6-1,.,TRBJ1-2,CASSADRAGGYTF
TRBV5-6,.,TRBJ2-2,CASSWGRATGELFF
TRBV18,.,TRBJ1-4,CASSPGQGEKLFF
TRBV7-9,.,TRBJ1-2,CASRSGVGYTF
TRBV5-4,.,TRBJ2-1,CASSVGWQGGYNEQFF
TRBV7-8,few,TRBJ1-1,CASSLNRAKTEAFF